This record covers a single T cell receptor beta chain. The antigen remains undetermined. This sample stems from a study of early T cells in non-severe SARS-CoV-2 infection. About the study: Investigators sequenced bulk RNA drawn from unsorted whole blood, and chains remained unpaired. Findings and caveats of the study: VDJdb-based annotation leaned toward anti-spike CD8 responses and missed private and CD4 specificities.

With 4 bases removed from V and 1 base from J, the gap between germline ends came to 10 bases. The CDR3 has 14 residues. Germline CDR1 LGHDT, CDR2 YNNKEL (reference sequence). Each single cDNA molecule received a unique molecular identifier. TCRdb ran MiXCR on the 5' RACE reads and lists one entry per CDR3 protein. The sample lists some 64,000 distinct CDR3 sequences, 10% to 13% occurring once. The V call is TRBV3-1, the J call TRBJ1-1; tentatively, D is TRBD1 (6 bases). This TCR was sampled from an adult who was a healthcare worker with PCR-confirmed SARS-CoV-2 infection or an uninfected control (not recorded which). Sequencing input: whole blood. CDR3 in amino acids: CASSRGHQNTEAFF. In DNA, the CDR3 is TGTGCCAGCAGCCGGGGACACCAGAACACTGAAGCTTTCTTT.